The sequence of this T cell receptor (beta chain) was determined in a study of CD8 T cells in ankylosing spondylitis. This clonotype has more than one count but fewer than ten. What it binds is not known. Overall study findings and caveats: Previous work reported some of these motif variants in the synovial fluid and blood of reactive arthritis. It was reported that disease-linked clones were significantly enriched in matched ankylosing spondylitis synovial fluid. What appeared characteristic of ankylosing spondylitis blood was a TCR beta motif of 7 or 8 highly homologous variants. Clones linked to disease, bearing a CD8+ phenotype, were relatively rare in peripheral blood.

Deletions cut 5 bases from V and 5 bases from J, with 18 bases between. The CDR3 totals 15 residues. Germline V gene sequence: CDR1 SEHNR, CDR2 FQNEAQ (reference sequence). Making the TCR beta libraries involved quantitative 5'-RACE with molecular barcodes. TCRdb passed the 5' RACE reads through MiXCR, listing each CDR3 protein once. Of 750,000 to 850,000 distinct CDR3 sequences listed, approximately 12% are singletons. Sample: blood, either unsorted or a sorted T cell fraction (not recorded which). The rearrangement joins TRBV7-9 to TRBJ2-5; possible D gene TRBD2, 5 bases. The TCR was taken from a male donor with ankylosing spondylitis. The CDR3 reads CASSPSGIRTETQYF. CDR3 sequence (DNA): TGTGCCAGCAGCCCCTCCGGGATCCGGACGGAGACCCAGTACTTC.